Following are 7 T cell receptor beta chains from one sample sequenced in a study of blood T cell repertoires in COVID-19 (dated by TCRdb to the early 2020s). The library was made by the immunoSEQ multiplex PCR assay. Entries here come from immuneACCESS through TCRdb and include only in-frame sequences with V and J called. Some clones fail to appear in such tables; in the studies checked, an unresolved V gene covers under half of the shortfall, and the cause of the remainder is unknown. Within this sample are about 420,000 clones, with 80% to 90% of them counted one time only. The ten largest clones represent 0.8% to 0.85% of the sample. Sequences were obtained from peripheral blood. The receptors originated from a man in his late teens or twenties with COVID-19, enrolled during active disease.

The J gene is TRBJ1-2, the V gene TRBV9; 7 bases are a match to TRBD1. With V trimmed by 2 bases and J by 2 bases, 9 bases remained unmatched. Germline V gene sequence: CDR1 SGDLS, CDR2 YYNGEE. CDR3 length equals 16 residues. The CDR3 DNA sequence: TGTGCCAGCAGCGTCCACGGGACAGTTCCCAACTATGGCTACACCTTC. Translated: CASSVHGTVPNYGYTF.

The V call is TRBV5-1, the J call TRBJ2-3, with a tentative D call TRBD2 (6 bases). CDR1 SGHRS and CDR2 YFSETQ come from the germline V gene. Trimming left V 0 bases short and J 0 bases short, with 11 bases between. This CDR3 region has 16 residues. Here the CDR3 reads CASSLDSSDSTDTQYF. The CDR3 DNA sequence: TGCGCCAGCAGCTTGGATTCTAGCGATAGCACAGATACGCAGTATTTT.

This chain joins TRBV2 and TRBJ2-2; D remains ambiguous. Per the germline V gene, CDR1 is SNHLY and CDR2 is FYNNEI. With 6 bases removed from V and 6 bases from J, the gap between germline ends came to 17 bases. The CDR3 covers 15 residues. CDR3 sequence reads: CASREFSYGSGELFF. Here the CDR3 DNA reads TGTGCCAGCAGGGAGTTCTCGTATGGGTCCGGGGAGCTGTTTTTT.

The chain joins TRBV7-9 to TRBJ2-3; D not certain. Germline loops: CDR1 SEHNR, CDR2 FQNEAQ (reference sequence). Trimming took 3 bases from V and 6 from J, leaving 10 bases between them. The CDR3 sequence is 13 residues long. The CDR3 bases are TGTGCCAGCAGCTTTCCAGGAAATGATACGCAGTATTTT. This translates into CASSFPGNDTQYF. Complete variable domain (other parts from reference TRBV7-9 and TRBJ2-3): DTGVSQNPRHKITKRGQNVTFRCDPISEHNRLYWYRQTLGQGPEFLTYFQNEAQLEKSRLLSDRFSAERPKGSFSTLEIQRTEQGDSAMYLCASSFPGNDTQYFGPGTRLTVL.

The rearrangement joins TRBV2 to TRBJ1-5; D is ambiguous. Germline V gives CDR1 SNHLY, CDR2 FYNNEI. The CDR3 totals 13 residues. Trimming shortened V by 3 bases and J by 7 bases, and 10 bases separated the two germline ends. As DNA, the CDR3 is TGTGCCAGCAGTGAGGTCGGGTTCCAGCCCCAGCATTTT. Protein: CASSEVGFQPQHF.

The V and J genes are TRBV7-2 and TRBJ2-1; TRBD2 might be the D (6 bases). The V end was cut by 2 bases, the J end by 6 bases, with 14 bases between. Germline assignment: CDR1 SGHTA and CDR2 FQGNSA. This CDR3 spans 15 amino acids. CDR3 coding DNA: TGTGCCAGCAGCTTATTGGGGACTCCATTCAATGAGCAGTTCTTC. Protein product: CASSLLGTPFNEQFF. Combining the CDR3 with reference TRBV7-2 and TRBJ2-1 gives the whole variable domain GAGVSQSPSNKVTEKGKDVELRCDPISGHTALYWYRQSLGQGLEFLIYFQGNSAPDKSGLPSDRFSAERTGGSVSTLTIQRTQQEDSAVYLCASSLLGTPFNEQFFGPGTRLTVL.

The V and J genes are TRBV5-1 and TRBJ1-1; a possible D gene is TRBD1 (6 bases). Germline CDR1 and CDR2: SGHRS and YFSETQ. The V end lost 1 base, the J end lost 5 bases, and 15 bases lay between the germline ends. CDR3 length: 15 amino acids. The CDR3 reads CASSLSVAQGTEAFF. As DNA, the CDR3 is TGCGCCAGCAGCTTGTCGGTAGCCCAGGGGACTGAAGCTTTCTTT.